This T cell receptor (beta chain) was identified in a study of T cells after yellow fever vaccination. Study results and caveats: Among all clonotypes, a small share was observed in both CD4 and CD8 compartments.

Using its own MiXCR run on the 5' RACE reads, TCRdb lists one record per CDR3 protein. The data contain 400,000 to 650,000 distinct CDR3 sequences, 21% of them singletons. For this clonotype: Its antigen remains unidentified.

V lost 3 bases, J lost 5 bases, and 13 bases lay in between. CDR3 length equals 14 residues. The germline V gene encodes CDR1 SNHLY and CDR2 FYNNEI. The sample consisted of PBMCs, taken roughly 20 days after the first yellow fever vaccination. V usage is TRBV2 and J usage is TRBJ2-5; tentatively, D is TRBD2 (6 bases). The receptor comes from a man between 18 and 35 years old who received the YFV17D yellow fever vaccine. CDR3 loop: CASSDRSGGETQYF. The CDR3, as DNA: TGTGCCAGCAGTGATAGGTCTGGGGGGGAGACCCAGTACTTC. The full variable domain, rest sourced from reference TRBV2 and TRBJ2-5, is EPEVTQTPSHQVTQMGQEVILRCVPISNHLYFYWYRQILGQKVEFLVSFYNNEISEKSEIFDDQFSVERPDGSNFTLKIRSTKLEDSAMYFCASSDRSGGETQYFGPGTRLLVL.